These 32 T cell receptor beta chains originate from one sample sequenced in a study of blood T cell repertoires in COVID-19. Data came from immunoSEQ multiplex PCR; TCRdb stores just in-frame clones and leaves some out. The sample shows 250,000 or so clones, 85% to 95% of them seen only once. Sequenced sample: peripheral blood. Source of these receptors: a man aged 30 to 39 with COVID-19, enrolled during active disease.

This chain links TRBV6-5 with TRBJ1-3; possibly TRBD1 for D (5 bases). V gave up 0 bases and J gave up 0 bases, with 9 bases separating them. CDR1 is MNHEY, CDR2 SVGAGI, per germline. The length of the CDR3 is 16 residues. This chain's CDR3 is CASSYSQGYSGNTIYF. The DNA for the CDR3 is TGTGCCAGCAGTTACTCGCAGGGCTACTCTGGAAACACCATATATTTT.

The CDR3 loop is CASSPGQDSNQPQHF. Written as DNA, the CDR3 is TGCGCCAGCAGCCCAGGACAGGATAGCAATCAGCCCCAGCATTTT. V usage is TRBV5-1 and J usage is TRBJ1-5, with 7 bases identical to TRBD1. The germline CDR1 and CDR2 sequences are SGHRS and YFSETQ. The CDR3 runs 15 residues. J lost 0 bases, V lost 4 bases, and 4 bases had no gene match. Full variable domain (outside the CDR3, taken from reference TRBV5-1 and TRBJ1-5): KAGVTQTPRYLIKTRGQQVTLSCSPISGHRSVSWYQQTPGQGLQFLFEYFSETQRNKGNFPGRFSGRQFSNSRSEMNVSTLELGDSALYLCASSPGQDSNQPQHFGDGTRLSIL.

V usage is TRBV5-6 and J usage is TRBJ1-4; 8 bases line up with TRBD1. Germline V gene data show CDR1 as SGHDT and CDR2 as YYEEEE. The CDR3 loop spans 15 amino acids. V dropped 4 bases and J dropped 5; count of bases not matched to a gene: 7. The CDR3 is CASSAGQGRNEKLFF. CDR3 sequence (DNA): TGTGCCAGCAGCGCCGGACAGGGAAGGAATGAAAAACTGTTTTTT.

This chain connects TRBV28 to TRBJ1-2, with D perhaps TRBD1 (5 bases). The length of the CDR3 is 17 residues. Germline V gene data show CDR1 as MDHEN and CDR2 as SYDVKM. V lost 6 bases to trimming and J lost 0 bases, with 20 bases between them. The CDR3 region is CASRLTPGGDTNYGYTF. The CDR3 DNA follows: TGTGCCAGCAGACTCACACCCGGAGGGGATACTAACTATGGCTACACCTTC.

The chain joins TRBV19 to TRBJ2-7; 7 bases are a match to TRBD1. The junction had 7 bases not matched to a gene; V was cut back by 5 bases and J by 3 bases. The length of the CDR3 is 14 residues. CDR1 and CDR2 from the germline V gene are LNHDA and SQIVND (reference sequence). The CDR3 DNA sequence: TGTGCCAGTAGTGCCGGGACAGAAGACTACGAGCAGTACTTC. Amino acids: CASSAGTEDYEQYF.

This clone came up a few times. This chain joins TRBV11-2 and TRBJ1-5, with D unresolved. The CDR3 covers 11 residues. CDR1 SGHAT and CDR2 FQNNGV come from the germline V gene. V lost 6 bases and J 9 bases, leaving 9 bases between the germline ends. CDR3 sequence (DNA): TGTGCCAGCAGTCTAGGTAGGCCCCAGCATTTT. This encodes CASSLGRPQHF.

The chain employs TRBV6-5 and TRBJ2-5; 8 bases are shared with TRBD1. Trimming took 6 bases from V and 7 from J; bases not matched to a gene: 13. The CDR3 has 15 amino acids. The germline CDR1 and CDR2 sequences are MNHEY and SVGAGI. The CDR3 is CASSGGQGHTWTQYF. The CDR3 bases are TGTGCCAGCAGCGGAGGACAGGGACATACGTGGACCCAGTACTTC.

The chain combines TRBV6-5 with TRBJ1-1; 9 bases are a match to TRBD1. This CDR3 comprises 14 residues. Unmatched junction bases numbered 6, after V lost 5 bases and J lost 5 bases. The germline gives CDR1 MNHEY, CDR2 SVGAGI. The CDR3 spells CASSHNRGRTEAFF. The CDR3 region has the DNA TGTGCCAGCAGTCATAACAGGGGGCGGACTGAAGCTTTCTTT.

The rearrangement links TRBV9 to TRBJ1-1; D uncertain. Germline values: CDR1 SGDLS, CDR2 YYNGEE. This CDR3 is built from 13 residues. Trimming stripped 3 bases from V and 1 base from J, with 7 bases between. The CDR3 here is CASSDPGNTEAFF. The CDR3 nucleotides read TGTGCCAGCAGCGATCCGGGGAACACTGAAGCTTTCTTT.

This chain links TRBV4-1 with TRBJ1-2, with D perhaps TRBD1 (5 bases). CDR1 is MGHRA and CDR2 is YSYEKL in the germline V gene. V dropped 1 base and J dropped 4 bases, with 19 bases sitting between them. This CDR3 region has 17 residues. This CDR3 is CASSQVIGADSLYGYTF. The CDR3, as DNA: TGCGCCAGCAGCCAAGTGATAGGGGCCGACTCACTCTATGGCTACACCTTC.

V is TRBV12-5 and J is TRBJ2-7; TRBD1 aligns across 9 bases. The J segment lost 4 bases and the V segment lost 1 base, leaving 11 bases of the junction unmatched. The CDR3 spans 17 residues. The V gene's germline CDR1 is LGHNT and CDR2 FRNRAP. CDR3 nucleotides: TGTGCTAGTGGTTTGGCGGCCGGGACAGGGCCCCTATACGAGCAGTACTTC. The encoded protein is CASGLAAGTGPLYEQYF.

J is TRBJ1-6 and V is TRBV11-2; maybe TRBD1 (6 bases). CDR1 and CDR2 from the germline V gene are SGHAT and FQNNGV. The CDR3 has 16 amino acids. The V gene lost 5 bases and the J gene lost 6 bases, with 17 bases spanning the gap. The CDR3 protein is CASSTSQGMGNSPLHF. In DNA, the CDR3 is TGTGCCAGCAGCACTTCACAGGGAATGGGTAATTCACCCCTCCACTTT. Drawing the rest from reference TRBV11-2 and TRBJ1-6, the complete variable domain is EAGVAQSPRYKIIEKRQSVAFWCNPISGHATLYWYQQILGQGPKLLIQFQNNGVVDDSQLPKDRFSAERLKGVDSTLKIQPAKLEDSAVYLCASSTSQGMGNSPLHFGNGTRLTVT.

V is TRBV13 and J is TRBJ1-1; TRBD1 aligns across 10 bases. The CDR3 has 15 amino acids. Germline V lookup: CDR1 PRHDT, CDR2 FYEKMQ (reference sequence). Trimming at V came to 6 bases and at J to 6 bases, leaving 10 bases not matched to a gene. The CDR3 bases are TGTGCCAGCAGGCGCCACGGGACAGGGGAGGCTGAAGCTTTCTTT. Residues: CASRRHGTGEAEAFF.

In this sample, this clone turned up once. The chain combines TRBV7-9 with TRBJ2-5; 9 positions match TRBD2. Looked up from germline, CDR1 is SEHNR and CDR2 is FQNEAQ (reference sequence). J lost 2 bases, V lost 5 bases, and 9 bases had no gene match. The CDR3 is 16 residues long. The CDR3 protein is CASSLLAGPTQETQYF. The DNA for the CDR3 is TGTGCCAGCAGCCTTCTAGCGGGGCCTACGCAAGAGACCCAGTACTTC.

J is TRBJ2-1 and V is TRBV6-5; D gene ambiguous. V lost 7 bases and J 0 bases, leaving 10 bases between the germline ends. Looked up from germline, CDR1 is MNHEY and CDR2 is SVGAGI. This CDR3 has 14 residues. The DNA of the CDR3 is TGTGCCAGCAATGGGCCGAGCTCCTACAATGAGCAGTTCTTC. This gives the protein CASNGPSSYNEQFF.

The V call is TRBV2, the J call TRBJ1-5, with 9 positions matching TRBD1. Trimming took 7 bases from V and 7 from J; bases not matched to a gene: 8. Germline values: CDR1 SNHLY, CDR2 FYNNEI. The CDR3 runs to 14 residues. In DNA, the CDR3 is TGTGCCAGCAAAAGGGACAGGGACGGCCAGCCCCAGCATTTT. Residues: CASKRDRDGQPQHF.

The chain links TRBV20-1 to TRBJ2-2; 7 nucleotides line up with TRBD1. J lost 7 bases, V lost 3 bases, and 8 bases had no gene match. This CDR3 contains 14 residues. Germline V lookup: CDR1 DFQATT, CDR2 SNEGSKA (reference sequence). The CDR3 coding sequence is TGCAGTGCTAGTCGACAGGGTCTGGGCGGGGAGCTGTTTTTT. Amino acid sequence: CSASRQGLGGELFF.

The chain couples TRBV28 to TRBJ2-7; perhaps TRBD2 as D (5 bases). CDR1 is MDHEN and CDR2 is SYDVKM in the germline V gene. The CDR3 is made up of 14 amino acids. Trimming removed 5 bases from V and 4 bases from J, with 15 bases in between. CDR3 coding DNA: TGTGCCAGCAGTCGAGGGCCCGGCCTTTACGAGCAGTACTTC. Protein sequence: CASSRGPGLYEQYF.

The chain links TRBV24-1 to TRBJ1-5, with 8 nucleotides matching TRBD1. CDR1 is KGHDR and CDR2 is SFDVKD in the germline V gene. The CDR3 length is 16 residues. V shed 3 bases and J 0 bases; nucleotides not matched to a gene: 3. CDR3 in amino acids: CATSDPDRDSNQPQHF. CDR3 in DNA: TGTGCCACCAGTGATCCGGACAGGGATAGCAATCAGCCCCAGCATTTT.

The genes are TRBV4-1 and TRBJ2-7; 7 bases are a match to TRBD1. Germline V gives CDR1 MGHRA, CDR2 YSYEKL. After removal of 1 base from V and 2 bases from J, the junction contained 5 bases not matched to a gene. This CDR3 contains 15 residues. For the CDR3, the DNA is TGCGCCAGCAGCCAAGTGGGGACAGTTCCCTACGAGCAGTACTTC. Amino acids: CASSQVGTVPYEQYF.

The chain has TRBV7-9 and TRBJ1-4; D unclear. The CDR3 is 13 amino acids. Germline CDR1 reads SEHNR; CDR2 reads FQNEAQ (reference sequence). Deletions cut 1 base from V and 8 bases from J, with 8 bases between. The CDR3 spells CASSLESSEKLFF. DNA for the CDR3: TGTGCCAGCAGCTTAGAATCTTCGGAAAAACTGTTTTTT.

This chain links TRBV5-1 with TRBJ1-2, with D perhaps TRBD1 (5 bases). The CDR3 contains 15 residues. The germline V gene encodes CDR1 SGHRS and CDR2 YFSETQ. The ends were cut back, 0 bases at V and 1 base at J, with 10 bases in the middle. The CDR3 DNA reads TGCGCCAGCAGCTTGGAAGCGGGGCATAACTATGGCTACACCTTC. Translation gives CASSLEAGHNYGYTF.

The rearrangement uses TRBV9 and TRBJ2-2, with a possible D match to TRBD2 (5 bases). CDR1 SGDLS and CDR2 YYNGEE come from the germline V gene. The length of the CDR3 is 16 residues. Trimming cost V 4 bases and J 3 bases, with 16 bases left between them. CDR3 in amino acids: CASSTTAASDTGELFF. The CDR3 nucleotides read TGTGCCAGCAGCACTACAGCGGCATCCGACACCGGGGAGCTGTTTTTT.

This sequence joins TRBV5-4 and TRBJ1-2, with TRBD1 as a possible D gene (6 bases). Germline CDR1 reads SGHNT; CDR2 reads YYREEE (reference sequence). The CDR3 runs 12 residues. Trimming took 4 bases from V and 6 from J, leaving 10 bases between them. The chain's CDR3 is CASSLTGHGYTF. The CDR3 bases are TGTGCCAGCAGCCTTACAGGGCATGGCTACACCTTC. Full variable domain (remainder filled in from reference TRBV5-4 and TRBJ1-2): ETGVTQSPTHLIKTRGQQVTLRCSSQSGHNTVSWYQQALGQGPQFIFQYYREEENGRGNFPPRFSGLQFPNYSSELNVNALELDDSALYLCASSLTGHGYTFGSGTRLTVV.

This rearrangement joins TRBV27 to TRBJ2-1, with 7 positions matching TRBD2. The CDR3 loop spans 14 amino acids. The junction had 7 bases not matched to a gene; V was cut back by 5 bases and J by 6 bases. Germline V lookup: CDR1 MNHEY, CDR2 SMNVEV (reference sequence). CDR3 protein: CASSGFGGGNEQFF. The DNA for the CDR3 is TGTGCCAGCAGTGGGTTCGGCGGGGGCAATGAGCAGTTCTTC.

V gene TRBV9 combines with J gene TRBJ1-2, with 7 bases lining up with TRBD1. The CDR3 runs to 14 residues. V was clipped by 6 bases and J by 2 bases; unmatched bases: 7. Per germline, CDR1 SGDLS and CDR2 YYNGEE. This CDR3 is CASTPSGGNYGYTF. The CDR3 DNA is TGTGCCAGCACTCCTTCAGGGGGGAACTATGGCTACACCTTC.

DNA of the CDR3: TGTGCCACCCTCGGGAGCGGGGGGCTCAAGAGCACAGATACGCAGTATTTT. Protein: CATLGSGGLKSTDTQYF. The chain recombines TRBV10-3 with TRBJ2-3; the match to TRBD2 covers 9 bases. Germline trimming cut 10 bases from V and 0 bases from J; bases unmatched to any gene: 14. The CDR3 covers 17 residues. The V gene's germline CDR1 is ENHRY and CDR2 SYGVKD.

J is TRBJ1-2 and V is TRBV5-1, with D possibly being TRBD1 (6 bases). Germline CDR1 reads SGHRS; CDR2 reads YFSETQ. CDR3 length: 13 residues. Trimming took 1 base from V and 6 from J, leaving 10 bases between them. The CDR3: CASSLPGVNGYTF. The CDR3, as DNA: TGCGCCAGCAGCTTGCCAGGGGTGAATGGCTACACCTTC. Using reference TRBV5-1 and TRBJ1-2 for the parts outside the CDR3, the full variable domain is KAGVTQTPRYLIKTRGQQVTLSCSPISGHRSVSWYQQTPGQGLQFLFEYFSETQRNKGNFPGRFSGRQFSNSRSEMNVSTLELGDSALYLCASSLPGVNGYTFGSGTRLTVV.

V is TRBV9 and J is TRBJ2-1; the match to TRBD2 covers 9 bases. Germline V gene data show CDR1 as SGDLS and CDR2 as YYNGEE. V was pared by 1 base and J by 7 bases, with 12 bases of the junction left unmatched. The CDR3 is 17 amino acids. CDR3 protein: CASSVSGQAGGANEQFF. Written as DNA, the CDR3 is TGTGCCAGCAGCGTAAGTGGGCAAGCGGGGGGCGCAAATGAGCAGTTCTTC.

V usage is TRBV27 and J usage is TRBJ1-2; TRBD1 matches at 7 bases. This CDR3 is 14 amino acids long. V shed 6 bases and J 8 bases; nucleotides not matched to a gene: 12. Germline V gene lookup returns CDR1 MNHEY and CDR2 SMNVEV (reference sequence). This CDR3 reads CASSLNRGPGGYTF. CDR3 coding DNA: TGTGCCAGCAGCCTAAACAGGGGTCCCGGGGGCTACACCTTC.

The chain employs TRBV30 and TRBJ1-5, with TRBD1 matching 9 bases. The junction had 11 bases not matched to a gene; V was cut back by 2 bases and J by 9 bases. The CDR3 runs 15 residues. The germline V gene encodes CDR1 GTSNPN and CDR2 SVGIG (reference sequence). CDR3 residues: CAWSWGDRAFRPQHF. The CDR3, as DNA: TGTGCCTGGAGTTGGGGGGACAGGGCTTTCCGGCCCCAGCATTTT.

The genes are TRBV19 and TRBJ1-2; D is possibly TRBD1 (5 bases). The CDR3 contains 14 residues. Trimming left V 0 bases short and J 5 bases short, with 10 bases between. In germline, CDR1 is LNHDA, CDR2 SQIVND (reference sequence). The CDR3, as DNA: TGTGCCAGTAGTATAGATGGCAGGGTATATGGCTACACCTTC. The encoded protein is CASSIDGRVYGYTF. Based on the CDR3 plus reference TRBV19 and TRBJ1-2, the full variable domain is DGGITQSPKYLFRKEGQNVTLSCEQNLNHDAMYWYRQDPGQGLRLIYYSQIVNDFQKGDIAEGYSVSREKKESFPLTVTSAQKNPTAFYLCASSIDGRVYGYTFGSGTRLTVV.